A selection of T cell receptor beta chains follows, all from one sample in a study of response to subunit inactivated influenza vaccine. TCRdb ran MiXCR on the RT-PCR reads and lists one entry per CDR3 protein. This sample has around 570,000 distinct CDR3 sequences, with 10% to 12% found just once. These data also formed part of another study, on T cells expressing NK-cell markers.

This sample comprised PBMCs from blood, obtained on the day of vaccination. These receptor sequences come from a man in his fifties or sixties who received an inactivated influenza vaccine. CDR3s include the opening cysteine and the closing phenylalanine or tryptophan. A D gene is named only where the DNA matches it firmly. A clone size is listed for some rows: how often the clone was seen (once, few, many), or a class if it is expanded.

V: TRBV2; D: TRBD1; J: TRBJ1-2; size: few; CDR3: CASSETGTAANYGYTF; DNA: TGTGCCAGCAGTGAAACCGGGACAGCAGCTAACTATGGCTACACCTTC
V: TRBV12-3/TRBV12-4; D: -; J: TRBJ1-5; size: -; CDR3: CASSWGQGNQPQHF; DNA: TGTGCCAGCAGTTGGGGGCAGGGCAATCAGCCCCAGCATTTT
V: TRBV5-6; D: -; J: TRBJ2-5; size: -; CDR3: CASSLGQQGGTQYF; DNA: TGTGCCAGCAGCTTGGGCCAGCAGGGTGGAACCCAGTACTTC
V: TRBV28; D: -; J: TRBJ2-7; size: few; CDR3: CASSSYQESYEQYF; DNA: TGTGCCAGCAGTTCTTACCAGGAGTCCTACGAGCAGTACTTC
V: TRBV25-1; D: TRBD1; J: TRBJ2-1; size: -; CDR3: CASSGVNRGNEQFF; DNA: TGTGCCAGCAGTGGCGTTAACAGGGGAAATGAGCAGTTCTTC
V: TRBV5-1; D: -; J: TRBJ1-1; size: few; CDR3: CASSLVGTAMNTEAFF; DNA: TGCGCCAGCAGCTTGGTAGGGACCGCTATGAACACTGAAGCTTTCTTT
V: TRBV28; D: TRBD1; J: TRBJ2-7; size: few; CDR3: CASSYLDRAPTYEQYF; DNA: TGTGCCAGCAGTTACCTGGACAGGGCACCCACCTACGAGCAGTACTTC
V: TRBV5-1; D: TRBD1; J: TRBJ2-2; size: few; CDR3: CASSITGTGIFTGELFF; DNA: TGCGCCAGCAGCATCACCGGGACAGGGATCTTCACCGGGGAGCTGTTTTTT
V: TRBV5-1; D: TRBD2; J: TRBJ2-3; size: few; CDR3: CASRRGGDPSTDTQYF; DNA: TGCGCCAGCAGACGCGGGGGAGACCCTAGCACAGATACGCAGTATTTT
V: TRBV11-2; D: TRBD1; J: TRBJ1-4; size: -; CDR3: CASSSQGAREKLFF; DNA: TGTGCCAGCAGCTCCCAGGGGGCACGGGAAAAACTGTTTTTT
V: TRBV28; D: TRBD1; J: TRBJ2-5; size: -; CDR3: CASSPHWTGEETQYF; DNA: TGTGCCAGCAGTCCTCACTGGACAGGGGAAGAGACCCAGTACTTC
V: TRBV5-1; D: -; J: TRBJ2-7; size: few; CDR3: CASSLSGLSSYEQYF; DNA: TGCGCCAGCAGCTTATCCGGCTTGAGCTCCTACGAGCAGTACTTC
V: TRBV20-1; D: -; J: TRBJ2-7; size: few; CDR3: CSAKGQSYPYEQYF; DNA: TGCAGTGCTAAAGGACAATCCTATCCCTACGAGCAGTACTTC
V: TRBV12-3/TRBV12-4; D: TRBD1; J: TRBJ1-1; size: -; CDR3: CASSILGQESEAFF; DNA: TGTGCCAGCAGTATATTGGGACAGGAGTCTGAAGCTTTCTTT
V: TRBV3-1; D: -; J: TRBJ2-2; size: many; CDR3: CASSQAGFRELFF; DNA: TGTGCCAGCAGCCAAGCTGGGTTTCGGGAGCTGTTTTTT
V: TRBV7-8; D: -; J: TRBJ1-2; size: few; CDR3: CASSRELRPNYGYTF; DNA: TGTGCCAGCAGCCGAGAACTAAGGCCTAACTATGGCTACACCTTC
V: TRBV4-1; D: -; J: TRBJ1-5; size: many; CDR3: CASSHPGPTNQPQHF; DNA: TGCGCCAGCAGCCACCCGGGACCGACCAATCAGCCCCAGCATTTT
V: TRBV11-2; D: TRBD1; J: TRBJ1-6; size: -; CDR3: CASKQGSSYNSPLHF; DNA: TGTGCCAGCAAACAGGGGAGCTCCTATAATTCACCCCTCCACTTT
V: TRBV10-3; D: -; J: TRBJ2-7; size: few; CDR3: CAISGDFYEQYF; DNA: TGTGCCATCAGTGGGGATTTCTACGAGCAGTACTTC
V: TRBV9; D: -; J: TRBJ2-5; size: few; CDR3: CASSDPRGAQETQYF; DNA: TGTGCCAGCAGCGACCCCCGAGGGGCCCAAGAGACCCAGTACTTC
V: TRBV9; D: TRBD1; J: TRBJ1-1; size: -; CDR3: CASSNHRGGTEAFF; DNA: TGTGCCAGCAGCAACCACAGGGGCGGGACTGAAGCTTTCTTT
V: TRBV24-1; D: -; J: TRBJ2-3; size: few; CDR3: CATSDLVRGSLGGTDTQYF; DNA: TGTGCCACCAGTGATCTTGTCAGGGGTTCCCTGGGGGGCACAGATACGCAGTATTTT
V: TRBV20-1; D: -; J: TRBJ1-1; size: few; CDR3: CSATETANTEAFF; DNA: TGCAGTGCTACAGAGACAGCGAACACTGAAGCTTTCTTT
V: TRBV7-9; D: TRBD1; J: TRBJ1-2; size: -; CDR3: CASSLGRGQGNYGYTF; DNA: TGTGCCAGCAGCTTAGGTAGGGGACAGGGGAACTATGGCTACACCTTC
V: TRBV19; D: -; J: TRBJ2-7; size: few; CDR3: CASSGTYGFQQYF; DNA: TGTGCCAGTAGTGGCACGTATGGTTTCCAGCAGTACTTC
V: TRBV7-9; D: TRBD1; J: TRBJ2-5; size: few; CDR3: CASSAQGQGGPFAQYF; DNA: TGTGCCAGCAGCGCACAGGGACAGGGCGGGCCCTTCGCCCAGTACTTC
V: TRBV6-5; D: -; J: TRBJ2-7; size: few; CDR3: CASSYLPSASRSYEQYF; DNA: TGTGCCAGCAGTTACTTACCCAGTGCCTCCAGATCCTACGAGCAGTACTTC
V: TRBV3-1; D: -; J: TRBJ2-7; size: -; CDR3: CASRGVLYEQYF; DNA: TGTGCCAGCAGGGGGGTTCTCTACGAGCAGTACTTC
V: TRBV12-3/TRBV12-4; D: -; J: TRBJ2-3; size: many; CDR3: CASSLEPVKTDTQYF; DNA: TGTGCCAGCAGTTTAGAGCCCGTAAAAACAGATACGCAGTATTTT
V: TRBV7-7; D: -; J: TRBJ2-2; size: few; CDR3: CASSPSLAGELFF; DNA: TGTGCCAGCAGCCCGTCCCTAGCCGGGGAGCTGTTTTTT
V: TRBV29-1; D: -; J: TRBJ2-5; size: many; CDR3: CSVVRETQYF; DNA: TGCAGCGTTGTAAGAGAGACCCAGTACTTC
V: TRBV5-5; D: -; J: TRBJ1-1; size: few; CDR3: CASSYNTAYSAFF; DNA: TGTGCCAGCAGCTACAACACGGCCTATTCGGCTTTCTTT
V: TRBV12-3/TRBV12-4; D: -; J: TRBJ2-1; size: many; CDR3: CASSLSWNNEQFF; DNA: TGTGCCAGCAGTTTATCTTGGAACAATGAGCAGTTCTTC
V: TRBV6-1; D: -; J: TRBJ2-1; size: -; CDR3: CASSMTGTHNEQFF; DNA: TGTGCCAGCAGCATGACCGGGACGCACAATGAGCAGTTCTTC
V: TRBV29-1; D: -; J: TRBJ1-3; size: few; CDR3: CSVVAHSGNTIYF; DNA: TGCAGCGTTGTAGCGCACTCTGGAAACACCATATATTTT
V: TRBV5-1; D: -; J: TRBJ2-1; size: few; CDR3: CASRLYTSREYNEQFF; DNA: TGCGCCAGCAGACTTTACACTAGCCGAGAATACAATGAGCAGTTCTTC
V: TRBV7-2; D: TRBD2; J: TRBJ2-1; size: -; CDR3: CASSLVAAGGRNEQFF; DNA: TGTGCCAGCAGCTTAGTGGCTGCGGGAGGGCGGAATGAGCAGTTCTTC
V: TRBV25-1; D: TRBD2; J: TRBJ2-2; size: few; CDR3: CASSESGGGTGTGELFF; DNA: TGTGCCAGCAGTGAATCTGGCGGGGGGACGGGCACCGGGGAGCTGTTTTTT
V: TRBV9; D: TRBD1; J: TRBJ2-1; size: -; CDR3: CASRRDREGSYNEQFF; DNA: TGTGCCAGCAGACGTGACAGGGAAGGGTCCTACAATGAGCAGTTCTTC
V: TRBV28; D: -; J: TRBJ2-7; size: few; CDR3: CASTVDRNGMIVYEQYF; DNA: TGTGCCAGCACTGTAGACCGGAACGGGATGATAGTCTACGAGCAGTACTTC
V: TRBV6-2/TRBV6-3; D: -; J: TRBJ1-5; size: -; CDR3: CASSWRKLVAPLNQPQHF; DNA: TGTGCCAGCAGTTGGAGAAAGCTAGTGGCCCCGCTCAATCAGCCCCAGCATTTT
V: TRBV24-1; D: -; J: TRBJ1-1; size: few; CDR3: CATSDSLYTEAFF; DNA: TGTGCCACCAGTGATTCGCTTTACACTGAAGCTTTCTTT
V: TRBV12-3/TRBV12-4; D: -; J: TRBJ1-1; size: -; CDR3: CASSPRRLGAEAFF; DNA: TGTGCCAGCAGTCCTCGTCGATTGGGCGCTGAAGCTTTCTTT
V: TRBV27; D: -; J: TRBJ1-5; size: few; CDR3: CASSPGTGQPQHF; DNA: TGTGCCAGCAGTCCGGGGACGGGACAGCCCCAGCATTTT
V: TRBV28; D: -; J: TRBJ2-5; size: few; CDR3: CASSLSPTSGSPQYF; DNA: TGTGCCAGCAGTTTAAGCCCCACCTCCGGGTCGCCCCAGTACTTC
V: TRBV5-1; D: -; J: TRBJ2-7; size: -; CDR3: CASSPTRLTYEQYF; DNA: TGCGCCAGCAGCCCCACGAGACTGACGTACGAGCAGTACTTC